What follows describes a single T cell receptor beta chain. This clone was picked up a small number of times. This receptor's antigen is unknown. No much larger clone is present one base from it, and per-base qualities are unavailable. The Qiagen DNeasy kit was used to extract genomic DNA from unsorted PBMCs and from the negatively selected CD4+ and CD8+ fractions. Amplification of TCR beta CDR3 regions was done by immunoSEQ multiplex PCR with primers that anneal to V and J segments. A synthetic immune receptor repertoire was used to minimize amplification bias, and any residual bias was removed computationally once sequencing was done. The original pipeline was this. Custom Python scripts were used to quantify repertoire diversity as the Shannon entropy index. Unsorted, CD4+ and CD8+ repertoires were examined separately, except in combined analyses, for which CD4+ and CD8+ sequences were merged in silico. Clonal expansion was defined as a frequency increase of at least 2-fold after treatment compared with C1D1, and clones undetected at baseline were assigned a pseudocount of 0.5. Singleton clones were defined as clones with 0 or 1 copy at C1D1, and non-singleton clones were defined as clones with 2 or more copies. Clones expanded in unsorted samples were annotated as CD4+, CD8+ or unknown by matching protein sequences in sorted samples from the same patient. Wilcoxon tests on paired samples were used to test changes in diversity from C1D1 to C4D1. Entries here come from immuneACCESS through TCRdb and include only in-frame sequences with V and J called. Some clones fail to appear in such tables; in the studies checked, an unresolved V gene covers under half of the shortfall, and the cause of the remainder is unknown. V, J and clone size were drawn from that table, and D and trimming were deduced from the DNA. Across this sample there are more than 40,000 clones, with around 80% seen only once. The top ten constitute 37% of the sample.

The sample's time point label is to be understood as: cycle 4 day 1 (C4D1), after 6 weeks of nivolumab. Every trial patient had relapsed following autologous stem cell transplantation, and prior brentuximab vedotin exposure was what differed among cohorts A, B and C. The trial cohort was composed of around 60 patients with relapsed/refractory classical Hodgkin lymphoma, for whom complete response, partial response or progressive disease was recorded as best overall response. Single-agent nivolumab was administered to trial patients in the multi-cohort phase II CheckMate 205 trial. An independent review committee assessed best overall response using the 2007 International Working Group response criteria. PBMCs from the trial were collected at three points: immediately before nivolumab initiation (C1D1), and during therapy at cycle 2 day 1 and cycle 4 day 1. After peripheral blood was drawn into 8 mL Vacutainer Cell Preparation Tubes, PBMCs were isolated by centrifugation and then cryopreserved.

The data originate from a study of PD-1 blockade in classical Hodgkin lymphoma (dated by TCRdb to the early 2020s). General notes on the study: Nivolumab dosing was 3 mg/kg intravenously every 2 weeks, continuing until either disease progression or unacceptable toxicity. To define a peripheral blood immune signature of response to PD-1 blockade in classical Hodgkin lymphoma, the study combined TCR beta sequencing with CyTOF.

CDR1 and CDR2, looked up from the germline V gene, are LGHNA and YSLEER. Reading from cysteine to phenylalanine, the CDR3 counts 13 amino acids. Only the CDR3 DNA stays, 39 bases, in frame from base 1. V and J are truncated by 1 base and 3 bases respectively, leaving an intervening sequence of 6 bases. What the authors observed across the whole study: The study covered only a single clinical trial cohort, and the causes of the repertoire differences, possibly disease activity or prior therapy, were still not defined. Newly diagnosed patients were reported to have lower baseline TCR diversity than healthy donors, and relapsed/refractory patients were reported to have lower baseline TCR diversity still. By C4D1, a significant rise was seen in CD4+ TCR diversity but not in CD8+ TCR diversity (p=0.0027 vs p=0.16), and the rise was most apparent among complete responders (p=0.02). Baseline diversity similar to that of newly diagnosed patients was observed in trial patients achieving complete response, whereas significantly lower diversity was observed in partial responders and progressors. Lower diversity was observed in patients in whom nivolumab was started less than 1 year after ASCT, and these patients were excluded from later analyses so that confounding by immune reconstitution would be avoided.

The TCR was taken from a human donor with classical Hodgkin lymphoma. The V and J genes are TRBV4-3 and TRBJ1-1; the D gene remains uncertain. The sequencing here drew on peripheral blood mononuclear cells (PBMCs), taken before the fourth cycle of nivolumab. The nucleotide sequence is TGCGCCAGCAGCCAAGGTCCCGACACTGAAGCTTTCTTT. This translates into CASSQGPDTEAFF.